Listed below are T cell receptor beta chains from one sample, sequenced in a study of T cell responses to AZD1222 COVID-19 vaccine. This table comes from immunoSEQ multiplex PCR, and its TCRdb copy is limited to in-frame clones, with some not included. The sample carries about 140,000 clones, about 87% recorded once. The source was peripheral blood, collected on day 0 of AZD1222 vaccination. Every receptor here comes from an adult in good health. Both conserved end residues are part of each CDR3. A D gene is named only where the DNA matches it firmly. Size is stated for part of the rows, as once, few or many counts, or as a class when the clone is expanded.

d_call: -
v_call: TRBV19
j_call: TRBJ1-1
clone_size: -
cdr3_nt: TGTGCCAGTAGTAGATCCCAGACCCCGGGAACTGAAGCTTTCTTT
cdr3_aa: CASSRSQTPGTEAFF

d_call: -
v_call: TRBV6-5
j_call: TRBJ1-1
clone_size: -
cdr3_nt: TGTGCCAGCAGTCAGACACGGAACACTGAAGCTTTCTTT
cdr3_aa: CASSQTRNTEAFF

d_call: -
v_call: TRBV19
j_call: TRBJ1-2
clone_size: -
cdr3_nt: TGTGCCAGTACTTTAACTGGGACCGAAGCCTCATACACCTTC
cdr3_aa: CASTLTGTEASYTF

d_call: -
v_call: TRBV3-1/TRBV3-2
j_call: TRBJ1-4
clone_size: -
cdr3_nt: TGTGCCAGCAGCCAAGTTTCGGGGTTGGGAAAACTGTTTTTT
cdr3_aa: CASSQVSGLGKLFF

d_call: -
v_call: TRBV27
j_call: TRBJ1-1
clone_size: -
cdr3_nt: TGTGCCAGCAGTTCTAGGGTGGAGGCTTTCTTT
cdr3_aa: CASSSRVEAFF

d_call: -
v_call: TRBV7-8
j_call: TRBJ1-1
clone_size: -
cdr3_nt: TGTGCCAGCAGCCACGGCAACACTGAAGCTTTCTTT
cdr3_aa: CASSHGNTEAFF

d_call: -
v_call: TRBV10-3
j_call: TRBJ1-1
clone_size: -
cdr3_nt: TGTGCCATCAGTGAGATGGGGAACACTGAAGCTTTCTTT
cdr3_aa: CAISEMGNTEAFF

d_call: -
v_call: TRBV7-3
j_call: TRBJ1-1
clone_size: -
cdr3_nt: TGTGCCAGCAGCTTAACGTCAGGGCAGGCTTTCTTT
cdr3_aa: CASSLTSGQAFF

d_call: TRBD1
v_call: TRBV19
j_call: TRBJ1-1
clone_size: -
cdr3_nt: TGTGCCAGTAGTATCGGAAGGACAGGGGCCATCTGGGCTGAAGCTTTCTTT
cdr3_aa: CASSIGRTGAIWAEAFF

d_call: TRBD1
v_call: TRBV5-1
j_call: TRBJ2-2
clone_size: few
cdr3_nt: TGCGCCAGCAGCTGGAGACAGGGCACCGGGGAGCTGTTTTTT
cdr3_aa: CASSWRQGTGELFF

d_call: -
v_call: TRBV7-9
j_call: TRBJ1-1
clone_size: -
cdr3_nt: TGTGCCAGCAGCTCCGCGACACCGCGAAGATACACTGAAGCTTTCTTT
cdr3_aa: CASSSATPRRYTEAFF

d_call: -
v_call: TRBV11-2
j_call: TRBJ1-1
clone_size: -
cdr3_nt: TGTGCCAGCAGCTTAGATCAGGTGAACACTGAAGCTTTCTTT
cdr3_aa: CASSLDQVNTEAFF

d_call: TRBD1
v_call: TRBV4-2
j_call: TRBJ1-2
clone_size: -
cdr3_nt: TGTGCCAGCAGCCAAGGAGGGACAGAAAACTATGGCTACACCTTC
cdr3_aa: CASSQGGTENYGYTF

d_call: -
v_call: TRBV6-5
j_call: TRBJ2-7
clone_size: once
cdr3_nt: TGTGCCAGCAGCGATTATGTGGGGGGAGCATACGAGCAGTACTTC
cdr3_aa: CASSDYVGGAYEQYF

d_call: TRBD1
v_call: TRBV30
j_call: TRBJ1-2
clone_size: -
cdr3_nt: TGTGCCTGGAGTCCCCTGGGACAGCCTAACTATGGCTACACCTTC
cdr3_aa: CAWSPLGQPNYGYTF

d_call: TRBD2
v_call: TRBV3-1/TRBV3-2
j_call: TRBJ2-1
clone_size: -
cdr3_nt: TGTGCCAGCAGCCAAGCGGTTAGCGGGGGGACCAGGTACAATGAGCAGTTCTTC
cdr3_aa: CASSQAVSGGTRYNEQFF

d_call: TRBD1
v_call: TRBV6-4
j_call: TRBJ1-5
clone_size: -
cdr3_nt: TGTGCCAGCAGTGGAAGACTGGACAGGGGGCAGGGTGGAACTAATCAGCCCCAGCATTTT
cdr3_aa: CASSGRLDRGQGGTNQPQHF

d_call: -
v_call: TRBV6-5
j_call: TRBJ1-2
clone_size: -
cdr3_nt: TGTGCCAGCAGTTACACACCCGGACGGAATAACTATGGCTACACCTTC
cdr3_aa: CASSYTPGRNNYGYTF

d_call: -
v_call: TRBV6-5
j_call: TRBJ1-1
clone_size: -
cdr3_nt: TGTGCCAGCAGGGGTGTCGGAACTGAAGCTTTCTTT
cdr3_aa: CASRGVGTEAFF

d_call: TRBD1
v_call: TRBV18
j_call: TRBJ1-1
clone_size: -
cdr3_nt: TGTGCCAGCTCACCGCCTGACAGGGGGGCCCCGGGGTCGGAAGCTTTCTTT
cdr3_aa: CASSPPDRGAPGSEAFF

d_call: -
v_call: TRBV27
j_call: TRBJ1-1
clone_size: -
cdr3_nt: TGTGCCAGCAGTTTAGTAAGGGCGAGTCGTCCGAACACTGAAGCTTTCTTT
cdr3_aa: CASSLVRASRPNTEAFF

d_call: -
v_call: TRBV5-1
j_call: TRBJ2-4
clone_size: -
cdr3_nt: TGCGCCAGCAGCTTGGAAGGGTTAGCCAAAAACATTCAGTACTTC
cdr3_aa: CASSLEGLAKNIQYF

d_call: -
v_call: TRBV6-5
j_call: TRBJ2-1
clone_size: -
cdr3_nt: TGTGCCAGCACCCTACGGGGGGCGCGGAGAGAGCAGTTCTTC
cdr3_aa: CASTLRGARREQFF

d_call: -
v_call: TRBV5-1
j_call: TRBJ2-1
clone_size: -
cdr3_nt: TGCGCCAGCAGCTTGGCTAGAGAGCAGTTCTTC
cdr3_aa: CASSLAREQFF

d_call: TRBD1
v_call: TRBV6-5
j_call: TRBJ1-1
clone_size: once
cdr3_nt: TGTGCCAGCAGTTCTCAACCGACAGGGAGGGGCTTCGAAGCTTTCTTT
cdr3_aa: CASSSQPTGRGFEAFF

d_call: -
v_call: TRBV4-1
j_call: TRBJ2-1
clone_size: -
cdr3_nt: TGCGCCAGCAGCCAAGACCCGAGTCTAGAGGGCTACAATGAGCAGTTCTTC
cdr3_aa: CASSQDPSLEGYNEQFF

d_call: -
v_call: TRBV6-6
j_call: TRBJ1-5
clone_size: -
cdr3_nt: TGTGCCAGCAGTTATATCGGGGGCGGTCAGCCCCAGCATTTT
cdr3_aa: CASSYIGGGQPQHF

d_call: TRBD1
v_call: TRBV5-1
j_call: TRBJ1-1
clone_size: -
cdr3_nt: TGCGCCAGCAGCCCTCGACAGGGGCGGCCCACTGAAGCTTTCTTT
cdr3_aa: CASSPRQGRPTEAFF

d_call: -
v_call: TRBV15
j_call: TRBJ1-6
clone_size: -
cdr3_nt: TGTGCCACCAGCAGAGTTCTCGAACTCAATTCACCCCTCCACTTT
cdr3_aa: CATSRVLELNSPLHF

d_call: -
v_call: TRBV19
j_call: TRBJ2-2
clone_size: -
cdr3_nt: TGTGCCAGTACCACTCTCAGGGGACGAATCACCGGGGAGCTGTTTTTT
cdr3_aa: CASTTLRGRITGELFF

d_call: -
v_call: TRBV7-9
j_call: TRBJ1-4
clone_size: -
cdr3_nt: TGTGCCAGCAGCTTAAGAGAGCTTAATGAAAAACTGTTTTTT
cdr3_aa: CASSLRELNEKLFF

d_call: -
v_call: TRBV11-2
j_call: TRBJ1-6
clone_size: few
cdr3_nt: TGTGCCAGCAGCTTAGATAACGCTGGGACACCCCTCCACTTT
cdr3_aa: CASSLDNAGTPLHF

d_call: -
v_call: TRBV9
j_call: TRBJ1-4
clone_size: -
cdr3_nt: TGTGCCAGCAGCGGGGGTGAAAAACTGTTTTTT
cdr3_aa: CASSGGEKLFF

d_call: TRBD1
v_call: TRBV15
j_call: TRBJ1-5
clone_size: -
cdr3_nt: TGTGCCACCAGCCCAACCGCCGACAGGGCGAGCAATCAGCCCCAGCATTTT
cdr3_aa: CATSPTADRASNQPQHF

d_call: -
v_call: TRBV15
j_call: TRBJ1-5
clone_size: few
cdr3_nt: TGTGCCACCAGCAGAGATTATGGGCAGGAGGAACAGCCCCAGCATTTT
cdr3_aa: CATSRDYGQEEQPQHF

d_call: -
v_call: TRBV7-9
j_call: TRBJ1-1
clone_size: once
cdr3_nt: TGTGCCAGCAGGCCAGCCGAGACAGCAAAGAACACTGAAGCTTTCTTT
cdr3_aa: CASRPAETAKNTEAFF

d_call: -
v_call: TRBV5-1
j_call: TRBJ1-5
clone_size: -
cdr3_nt: TGCGCCAGCAGCTTGGAGGGGGGCAGCCGTCAGCCCCAGCATTTT
cdr3_aa: CASSLEGGSRQPQHF

d_call: TRBD2
v_call: TRBV30
j_call: TRBJ2-1
clone_size: -
cdr3_nt: TGTGCCTGGAGTGGGACTAGCATTGGTGAGCAGTTCTTC
cdr3_aa: CAWSGTSIGEQFF

d_call: -
v_call: TRBV30
j_call: TRBJ1-5
clone_size: few
cdr3_nt: TGTGCCTGGAACGCGGGGGCGGATCAGCCCCAGCATTTT
cdr3_aa: CAWNAGADQPQHF

d_call: TRBD2
v_call: TRBV30
j_call: TRBJ2-7
clone_size: -
cdr3_nt: TGTGCCTGGAGTGGGGTAGCGGGAGTGTACGAGCAGTACTTC
cdr3_aa: CAWSGVAGVYEQYF

d_call: -
v_call: TRBV6-4
j_call: TRBJ1-1
clone_size: -
cdr3_nt: TGTGCCAGCAGTCCGCGGGCCAAAAGGGGGGACACTGAAGCTTTCTTT
cdr3_aa: CASSPRAKRGDTEAFF

d_call: TRBD1
v_call: TRBV30
j_call: TRBJ1-1
clone_size: -
cdr3_nt: TGTGCCTTCACAGGACAGGGGGGGACTGAAGCTTTCTTT
cdr3_aa: CAFTGQGGTEAFF

d_call: -
v_call: TRBV10-3
j_call: TRBJ2-5
clone_size: -
cdr3_nt: TGTGCCATCAGTTTCACGGGACAAGAGACCCAGTACTTC
cdr3_aa: CAISFTGQETQYF

d_call: TRBD1
v_call: TRBV4-2
j_call: TRBJ2-2
clone_size: -
cdr3_nt: TGTGCCAGCAGCCTTCGTGGACAGGGGGAGAGCACCGGGGAGCTGTTTTTT
cdr3_aa: CASSLRGQGESTGELFF

d_call: -
v_call: TRBV5-1
j_call: TRBJ2-3
clone_size: -
cdr3_nt: TGCGCCAGCAATGCGGGTTCTAGCACAGATACGCAGTATTTT
cdr3_aa: CASNAGSSTDTQYF

d_call: TRBD1
v_call: TRBV7-6
j_call: TRBJ1-3
clone_size: -
cdr3_nt: TGTGCCAGCAGCCAACACAGGGGGTCTGGAAACACCATATATTTT
cdr3_aa: CASSQHRGSGNTIYF

d_call: -
v_call: TRBV27
j_call: TRBJ1-2
clone_size: -
cdr3_nt: TGTGCCAGCAGCCGGGGATCTAACTATGGCTACACCTTC
cdr3_aa: CASSRGSNYGYTF

d_call: -
v_call: TRBV27
j_call: TRBJ1-2
clone_size: -
cdr3_nt: TGTGCCAGCAGTTTCAGGAGGGGGGGAGGCTACACCTTC
cdr3_aa: CASSFRRGGGYTF

d_call: -
v_call: TRBV2
j_call: TRBJ1-3
clone_size: -
cdr3_nt: TGTGCCAGCAGTGATACCTTCTCTGGAAACACCATATATTTT
cdr3_aa: CASSDTFSGNTIYF

d_call: -
v_call: TRBV28
j_call: TRBJ1-1
clone_size: -
cdr3_nt: TGTGCCAGCAGTTACAACCTGGCTCGAGGGGAGAACACTGAAGCTTTCTTT
cdr3_aa: CASSYNLARGENTEAFF

d_call: -
v_call: TRBV5-4
j_call: TRBJ2-7
clone_size: -
cdr3_nt: TGTGCCAGCAGTAAGGACAGCTACGAGCAGTACTTC
cdr3_aa: CASSKDSYEQYF

d_call: TRBD1
v_call: TRBV7-7
j_call: TRBJ2-5
clone_size: -
cdr3_nt: TGTGCCAGCAGCCTAACCCTAACAGGGGTCGGGGAGACCCAGTACTTC
cdr3_aa: CASSLTLTGVGETQYF

d_call: -
v_call: TRBV18
j_call: TRBJ1-2
clone_size: -
cdr3_nt: TGTGCCAGCTCACCACCGGTGGCAGGTCTCGGCTACACCTTC
cdr3_aa: CASSPPVAGLGYTF

d_call: -
v_call: TRBV3-1/TRBV3-2
j_call: TRBJ2-5
clone_size: -
cdr3_nt: TGTGCCAGCAGGGGGTCAGGGGAGACGGGGACCCAGTACTTC
cdr3_aa: CASRGSGETGTQYF

d_call: -
v_call: TRBV5-4
j_call: TRBJ1-1
clone_size: few
cdr3_nt: TGTGCCAGCAGCGGCCGGGGGAACACTGAAGCTTTCTTT
cdr3_aa: CASSGRGNTEAFF

d_call: -
v_call: TRBV18
j_call: TRBJ1-2
clone_size: -
cdr3_nt: TGTGCCAGCTCACCGGGACTGTATGTCACCTTC
cdr3_aa: CASSPGLYVTF

d_call: -
v_call: TRBV4-2
j_call: TRBJ1-3
clone_size: -
cdr3_nt: TGTGCCAGCAGCCAAGGAACAGGGAACTCAATGGACACCATATATTTT
cdr3_aa: CASSQGTGNSMDTIYF